The 5 T cell receptor beta chains below come from one sample, sequenced in a study of response to subunit inactivated influenza vaccine (dated by TCRdb to between 2017 and 2018). The method behind the library was RT-PCR. Sequenced on an Illumina HiSeq 2500. TCRdb passed the public sequencing reads through fastp at Q25 and MiXCR, retaining productive beta sequences. Here each entry gathers all rows of one CDR3 protein and keeps the most common genes and DNA. This sample is represented by hundreds of thousands of distinct CDR3 sequences; 7.5% to 8.5% of them were singletons. The ten largest clones represent 10% to 15% of the sample. The sequencing used PBMCs from blood, collected roughly 24 months after vaccination. These receptors all stem from a man between 45 and 75 years old who received an inactivated influenza vaccine. Donor details come from another sample of the same person, matched by shared clones.

This clonotype was seen many times. The rearrangement links TRBV28 to TRBJ1-2; D uncertain. V lost 2 bases and J 5 bases, leaving 18 bases between the germline ends. Per germline, CDR1 MDHEN and CDR2 SYDVKM. The length of the CDR3 is 16 residues. CDR3: CASSLVSGSTRYGYTF. CDR3 DNA: TGTGCCAGCAGTTTAGTTTCGGGCAGTACCCGATATGGCTACACCTTC.

This clonotype has ten or more counts. This chain links TRBV29-1 with TRBJ2-1; D not certain. Germline V CDR1 and CDR2: SQVTM, ANQGSEA. Trimming took 3 bases from V and 3 from J, leaving 3 bases between them. CDR3 size: 11 residues. The CDR3 here is CSVENYNEQFF. The DNA for the CDR3 is TGCAGCGTTGAGAACTACAATGAGCAGTTCTTC.

This clonotype was counted ten times or more. The V call is TRBV12-3 or TRBV12-4, the J call TRBJ2-3, with 8 bases that match TRBD2. V shed 0 bases and J 3 bases; nucleotides not matched to a gene: 2. The CDR3 extends over 15 amino acids. CDR3 sequence reads: CASSLAPGGTDTQYF. Written as DNA, the CDR3 is TGTGCCAGCAGTTTAGCGCCGGGGGGGACAGATACGCAGTATTTT.

This clonotype occurred a few times. CDR3 DNA: TGTGCCAGCAGCGGGCTAAGCCACACCGGGGAGCTGTTTTTT. Translation: CASSGLSHTGELFF. The gene calls are TRBV7-8 and TRBJ2-2; D unresolved. Germline assignment: CDR1 SGHVS and CDR2 FQNEAQ. The CDR3 runs to 14 residues. Trimming cost V 5 bases and J 3 bases, with 10 bases left between them.

This clonotype was picked up many times. The V and J genes are TRBV5-5 and TRBJ2-5; 8 bases line up with TRBD1. The germline V gene encodes CDR1 SGHKS and CDR2 YYEKEE (reference sequence). The ends lost 5 bases at V and 1 base at J; junction bases unmatched: 16. This CDR3 region has 18 residues. The CDR3 loop is CASSRGAGGNSLQETQYF. The CDR3 region has the DNA TGTGCCAGCAGTCGAGGGGCAGGGGGCAATTCCCTCCAAGAGACCCAGTACTTC.